In this sample, the clone carrying this T cell receptor (beta chain) turned up many times. No antigen is known for it. The data were obtained in a study of human T cells and chemical hapten exposure. Study details: Patients received weekly diphenylcyclopropenone doses to the scalp throughout the approximately 25-week study.

CDR3 length equals 17 residues. V gave up 6 bases and J gave up 2 bases; unmatched junction bases: 13. Each CDR3 protein gets one entry after TCRdb re-called the RACE reads with MiXCR. The sample records over 50,000 distinct CDR3 sequences, 9.5% to 12% being singletons. The time point here: patch test 1, 2 weeks after DPC sensitization. This sample's treatment: therapeutic diphenylcyclopropenone sensitization with weekly scalp DPC. Researchers extracted total RNA from unfractionated whole blood. Patches went on only after blood had been drawn each time. Study results and limitations: The presence of alopecia in the donors means their immune response may differ from healthy people's.

The rearrangement links TRBV12-3 or TRBV12-4 to TRBJ1-5; TRBD1 matches at 7 bases. This receptor was obtained from a middle-aged woman with alopecia areata. Some clones in this sample may be carry-over from other donors' samples. The sequencing used whole blood, collected in connection with sensitization to the hapten diphenylcyclopropenone (DPC). CDR3 region: CASSPRGDPRGNQPQHF. For the CDR3, the DNA is TGTGCCAGCAGCCCCAGGGGGGACCCGAGGGGCAATCAGCCCCAGCATTTT.